This T cell receptor beta chain was documented in a study of cytomegalovirus exposure and HLA in healthy donors. Points from the study as a whole: The study labeled more than 150 TCR beta chains cytomegalovirus-associated. In a later analysis, a missense DCLRE1C variant was linked to TCR beta V- and J-gene trimming.

Researchers ran the PCR with 60 Vbeta and 13 Jbeta primers. Authors' data handling: The authors later counted roughly 76 million unique TCR beta chains, 9.5 million to 13 million of them shared. Here immunoSEQ multiplex PCR was the method, and the copy in TCRdb shows in-frame clones only, minus some. From that table come the V and J calls and clone size; the DNA was used to work out D and trimming. Here the sample spans 200,000 to 250,000 clones, approximately 82% being singletons. In regard to this clone: Its cognate antigen is unknown.

Sampled while nominally healthy, donors likely had unrecorded immune exposures. This CDR3 contains 15 residues. The germline V gene encodes CDR1 MNHEY and CDR2 SVGAGI. Trimming removed 6 bases from V and 0 bases from J, with 12 bases in between. Specimen: PBMCs. The receptor's source is a woman between 40 and 50 years old in good health and CMV-seronegative. The V call is TRBV6-5, the J call TRBJ1-3, with D perhaps TRBD1 (5 bases). The DNA of the CDR3 is TGTGCCAGCAGCAATGCAGGGCGCTCTGGAAACACCATATATTTT. Residues: CASSNAGRSGNTIYF.